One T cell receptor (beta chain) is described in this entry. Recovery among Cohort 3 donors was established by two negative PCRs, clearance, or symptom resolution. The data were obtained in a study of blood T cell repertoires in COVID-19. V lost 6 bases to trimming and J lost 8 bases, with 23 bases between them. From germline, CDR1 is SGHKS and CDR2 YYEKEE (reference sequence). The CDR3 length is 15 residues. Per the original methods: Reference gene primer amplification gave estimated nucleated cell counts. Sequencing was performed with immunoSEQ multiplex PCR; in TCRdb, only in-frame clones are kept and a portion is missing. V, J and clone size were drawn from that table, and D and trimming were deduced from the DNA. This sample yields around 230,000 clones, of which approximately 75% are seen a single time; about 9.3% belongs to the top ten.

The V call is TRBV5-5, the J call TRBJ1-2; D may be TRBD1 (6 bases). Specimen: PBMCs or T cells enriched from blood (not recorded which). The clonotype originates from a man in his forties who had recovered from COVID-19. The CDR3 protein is CASNFSPTGTDGYTF. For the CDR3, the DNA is TGTGCCAGCAACTTTTCCCCAACAGGGACCGACGGCTACACCTTC.